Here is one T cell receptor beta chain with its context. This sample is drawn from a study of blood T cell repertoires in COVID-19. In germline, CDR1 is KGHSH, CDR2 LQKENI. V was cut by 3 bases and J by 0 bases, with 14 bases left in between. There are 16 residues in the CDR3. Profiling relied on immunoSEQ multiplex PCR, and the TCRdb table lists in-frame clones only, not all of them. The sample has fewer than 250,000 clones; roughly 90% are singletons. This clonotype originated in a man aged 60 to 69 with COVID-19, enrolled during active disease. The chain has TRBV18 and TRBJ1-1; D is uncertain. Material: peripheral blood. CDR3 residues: CASSPRGGGMNTEAFF. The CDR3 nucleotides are TGTGCCAGCTCACCCCGGGGAGGAGGGATGAACACTGAAGCTTTCTTT.